This TCR beta chain was sequenced in a study of T cell repertoires in cytomegalovirus infection. About the research overall: Shared public TCR beta signatures pointed to both CMV infection and a matching HLA type.

Between the trimmed V and J ends, which lost 7 bases and 0 bases, there was a span of 26 bases. CDR1 is MDHEN, CDR2 SYDVKM, per germline. This CDR3 is built from 19 residues. Using its own MiXCR run on the reads, TCRdb lists one record per CDR3 protein. Counted here are 200,000 or so distinct CDR3 sequences, 35% to 40% occurring once; the ten biggest clones make up roughly three fifths. Notes on this clonotype: Its target is unknown.

Sequencing was performed on CD8+ T cells from cultured PBMCs, taken from culture after CMV antigen stimulation. This TCR was sampled from a human donor in good health (CMV status not recorded). Some clones in this sample may be carry-over from other donors' samples. The V call is TRBV28, the J call TRBJ2-3; D may be TRBD2 (5 bases). Written as DNA, the CDR3 is TGTGCCAGCACCATTATCGTCCGCGGGCGATCGGAAAGCACAGATACGCAGTATTTT. Translation: CASTIIVRGRSESTDTQYF.